This T cell receptor (beta chain) is from a study of monozygotic twins with inflammatory bowel disease. Study-wide points: Among T cells, the various subtypes were not distinguishable. IBD patients shared fewer clonotypes with others than healthy twins, especially with disease activity.

CDR3 size: 12 residues. As regards this clonotype: Its target is unknown.

Total RNA input per TCR library was roughly 3,800 ng. The authors ran two nested PCRs of approximately 16 and 10 cycles on TCRalpha and TCRbeta cDNA. TCRdb processed the 5' RACE reads again and assigns one entry to each CDR3 protein, with no DNA. The sample totals roughly 200,000 distinct CDR3 sequences. What was sequenced was blood. The chain couples TRBV12-3 or TRBV12-4 to TRBJ1-1. This clonotype originated in a human donor with ulcerative colitis or Crohn's disease, or a healthy co-twin of an affected twin (not recorded which). The CDR3 region is CASRLQNTEAFF.